This passage covers 15 T cell receptor beta chains from one sample sequenced in a study of blood T cell repertoires in COVID-19. Clones were read by immunoSEQ multiplex PCR, and TCRdb kept only the in-frame ones, dropping some. The sample records roughly 120,000 clones, more than 90% being singletons. Sequenced input: peripheral blood. These receptors were obtained from a man in his forties or fifties with active COVID-19.

J is TRBJ2-5 and V is TRBV11-2; 9 nucleotides align to TRBD1. Per germline, CDR1 SGHAT and CDR2 FQNNGV. V shed 5 bases and J 7 bases; nucleotides not matched to a gene: 8. The CDR3 has 14 amino acids. CDR3 nucleotides: TGTGCCAGCAGCAGTGGACAGGGGTACGGGACCCAGTACTTC. Translating it yields CASSSGQGYGTQYF. Full variable domain (outside the CDR3, taken from reference TRBV11-2 and TRBJ2-5): EAGVAQSPRYKIIEKRQSVAFWCNPISGHATLYWYQQILGQGPKLLIQFQNNGVVDDSQLPKDRFSAERLKGVDSTLKIQPAKLEDSAVYLCASSSGQGYGTQYFGPGTRLLVL.

The chain combines TRBV7-8 with TRBJ2-2, with D possibly TRBD2 on 5 matching bases. V lost 3 bases, J lost 1 base, and 9 bases lay in between. The CDR3 extends over 15 amino acids. Germline values: CDR1 SGHVS, CDR2 FQNEAQ. In DNA form, the CDR3 reads TGTGCCAGCAGCTTGGCGGGTAGGAACACCGGGGAGCTGTTTTTT. Protein product: CASSLAGRNTGELFF. Full variable domain (outside the CDR3, taken from reference TRBV7-8 and TRBJ2-2): GAGVSQSPRYKVAKRGQDVALRCDPISGHVSLFWYQQALGQGPEFLTYFQNEAQLDKSGLPSDRFFAERPEGSVSTLKIQRTQQEDSAVYLCASSLAGRNTGELFFGEGSRLTVL.

The chain joins TRBV5-1 to TRBJ2-7, with D tentatively TRBD2 (5 bases). Trimming took off 0 bases at V and 0 bases at J, with 13 bases between the two ends. In germline, CDR1 is SGHRS, CDR2 YFSETQ. The CDR3 contains 16 residues. CDR3 in amino acids: CASSLGPLGSSYEQYF. Written as DNA, the CDR3 is TGCGCCAGCAGCTTGGGGCCCCTTGGGAGCTCCTACGAGCAGTACTTC.

This rearrangement joins TRBV12-3 or TRBV12-4 to TRBJ2-1; TRBD2 might be the D (6 bases). This CDR3 contains 11 residues. Between the trimmed V and J ends, which lost 6 bases and 7 bases, there was a span of 7 bases. The CDR3 is CASREGNEQFF. As DNA, the CDR3 is TGTGCCAGCAGGGAGGGAAATGAGCAGTTCTTC.

For this clone: At one of its ends the junction is not consistent with the germline gene, which may arise from a read error. Here the CDR3 reads CASNLQPGGKMNTEAFF. CDR3 in DNA: TGCGCCAGCAACTTGCAGCCAGGGGGTAAAATGAACACTGAAGCTTTCTTT. The chain carries TRBV5-1 and TRBJ1-1; TRBD1 agrees at 7 bases. The germline V gene has CDR1 SGHRS and CDR2 YFSETQ. The CDR3 runs to 17 residues.

The rearrangement joins TRBV19 to TRBJ1-5; 7 bases align to TRBD1. The CDR3 has 16 residues. Looked up from germline, CDR1 is LNHDA and CDR2 is SQIVND (reference sequence). The J segment lost 2 bases and the V segment lost 3 bases, leaving 7 bases of the junction unmatched. Written as DNA, the CDR3 is TGTGCCAGTAGTATTAGTGGACAGGTTGGCAATCAGCCCCAGCATTTT. Its translation: CASSISGQVGNQPQHF.

The chain employs TRBV7-2 and TRBJ2-3; 7 positions match TRBD2. V was pared by 6 bases and J by 4 bases, with 7 bases of the junction left unmatched. CDR3 length: 14 amino acids. Germline CDR1 is SGHTA and CDR2 is FQGNSA. CDR3: CASRVGRGSDTQYF. As DNA, the CDR3 is TGTGCCAGCAGGGTGGGGCGGGGGTCAGATACGCAGTATTTT. Looking up the rest from reference TRBV7-2 and TRBJ2-3 gives the full variable domain: GAGVSQSPSNKVTEKGKDVELRCDPISGHTALYWYRQSLGQGLEFLIYFQGNSAPDKSGLPSDRFSAERTGGSVSTLTIQRTQQEDSAVYLCASRVGRGSDTQYFGPGTRLTVL.

This clone was counted only a few times. The chain combines TRBV7-9 with TRBJ1-2; 7 bases fit TRBD1. After removal of 6 bases from V and 2 bases from J, the junction contained 6 bases not matched to a gene. This CDR3 has 14 amino acids. CDR1 is SEHNR, CDR2 FQNEAQ, per germline (reference sequence). This chain's CDR3 is CASRLDRANYGYTF. CDR3 nucleotide sequence: TGTGCCAGCAGACTCGACAGGGCGAACTATGGCTACACCTTC.

The rearrangement joins TRBV10-3 to TRBJ1-1; a weak D match, TRBD1 (5 bases). The V and J ends lost 3 bases and 0 bases respectively, with 20 bases between them. The CDR3 spans 18 residues. The germline V gene encodes CDR1 ENHRY and CDR2 SYGVKD. This CDR3 reads CAISDSPPRQYVNTEAFF. CDR3 coding DNA: TGTGCCATCAGTGATTCACCCCCCAGACAGTATGTGAACACTGAAGCTTTCTTT.

This CDR3 is CASSLLGQNGMNTEAFF. CDR3 bases: TGTGCCAGCAGTTTATTAGGCCAGAACGGGATGAACACTGAAGCTTTCTTT. V and J are TRBV27 and TRBJ1-1, with D uncertain. V lost 1 base and J 0 bases, leaving 15 bases between the germline ends. The CDR3 is 17 residues long. Germline CDR1 and CDR2: MNHEY and SMNVEV (reference sequence).

The chain recombines TRBV3-1 (or the pseudogene TRBV3-2) with TRBJ2-1, with D maybe TRBD2 (5 bases). The germline V gene encodes CDR1 LGHDT and CDR2 YNNKEL (reference sequence). V was cut by 5 bases and J by 6 bases, with 17 bases left in between. The CDR3 totals 15 residues. CDR3 sequence reads: CASSATRGTANEQFF. Written as DNA, the CDR3 is TGTGCCAGCAGCGCTACTCGGGGAACAGCCAATGAGCAGTTCTTC.

This chain joins TRBV5-4 and TRBJ1-1; D may be TRBD1 (5 bases). Germline loops: CDR1 SGHNT, CDR2 YYREEE (reference sequence). The CDR3 is 15 residues long. V lost 2 bases, J lost 5 bases, and 16 bases lay in between. CDR3 residues: CASSFNGGGRTEAFF. CDR3 sequence (DNA): TGTGCCAGCAGCTTTAACGGGGGTGGTAGAACTGAAGCTTTCTTT.

V and J are TRBV6-5 and TRBJ2-7; 9 bases align to TRBD2. With V trimmed by 6 bases and J by 6 bases, 3 bases remained unmatched. Germline loops: CDR1 MNHEY, CDR2 SVGAGI. This CDR3 is 12 amino acids long. The CDR3 nucleotides are TGTGCCAGCAGGACAGCGGGAGGCGAGCAGTACGTC. This encodes CASRTAGGEQYV.

This clone was observed a handful of times. Other DNA sequences in the sample encode the same CDR3. The chain links TRBV4-1 to TRBJ1-5; possible D gene TRBD1, 6 bases. Trimming left V 1 base short and J 4 bases short, with 8 bases between. The CDR3 has 14 residues. The germline CDR1 and CDR2 sequences are MGHRA and YSYEKL. CDR3 sequence reads: CASSQAQGNQPQHF. The CDR3 DNA is TGCGCCAGCAGCCAAGCGCAGGGGAATCAGCCCCAGCATTTT.

The sample holds one count of this clone. In nucleotides, the CDR3 is TGTGCCAGCAGCTTAGCAACAGAAGCTAACTATGGCTACACCTTC. It encodes CASSLATEANYGYTF. The chain carries TRBV7-2 and TRBJ1-2; D is uncertain. CDR1 and CDR2 from the germline V gene are SGHTA and FQGNSA. The CDR3 runs to 15 residues. Trimming left V 0 bases short and J 0 bases short, with 8 bases between.